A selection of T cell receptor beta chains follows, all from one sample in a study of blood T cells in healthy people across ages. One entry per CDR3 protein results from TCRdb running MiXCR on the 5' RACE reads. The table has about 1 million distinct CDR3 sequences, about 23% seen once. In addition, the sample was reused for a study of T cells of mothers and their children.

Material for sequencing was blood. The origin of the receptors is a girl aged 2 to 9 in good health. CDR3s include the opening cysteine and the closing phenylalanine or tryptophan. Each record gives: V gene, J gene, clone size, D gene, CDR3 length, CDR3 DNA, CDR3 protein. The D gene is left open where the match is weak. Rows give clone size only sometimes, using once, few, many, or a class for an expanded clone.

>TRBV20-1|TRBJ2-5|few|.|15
TGCAGTGCTGACCGGGCCGGGGCGCCCCAAGAGACCCAGTACTTC
CSADRAGAPQETQYF
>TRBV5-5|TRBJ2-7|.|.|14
TGTGCCAGCAGCGCGGAACCAGATGAAGACGAGCAGTACTTC
CASSAEPDEDEQYF
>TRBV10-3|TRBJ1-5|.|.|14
TGTGCCATCAGTGAGGTCCCAGAGAATCAGCCCCAGCATTTT
CAISEVPENQPQHF
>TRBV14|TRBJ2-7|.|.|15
TGTGCCAGCAGCCCGCGTGGGACAAAAGGCTACGAGCAGTACTTC
CASSPRGTKGYEQYF
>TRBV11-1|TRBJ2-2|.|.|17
TGTGCCAGCAGCTTAGAACCGCTCATTACGAACACCGGGGAGCTGTTTTTT
CASSLEPLITNTGELFF
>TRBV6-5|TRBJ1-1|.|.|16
TGTGCCAGCACACGGGCCGGAGGGAACCTTAACACTGAAGCTTTCTTT
CASTRAGGNLNTEAFF
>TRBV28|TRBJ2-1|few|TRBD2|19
TGTGCCAGCAGTCCCACATTAATTTTAGCGGGAGGGCAGGGCGGTGAGCAGTTCTTC
CASSPTLILAGGQGGEQFF
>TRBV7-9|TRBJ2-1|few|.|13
TGTGCCAGATCACGGGTCAGTCACAGTGAGCAGTTCTTC
CARSRVSHSEQFF
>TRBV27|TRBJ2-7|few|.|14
TGTGCCAGCAGTCCAGGGACAACAGTCTATGAGCAGTACTTC
CASSPGTTVYEQYF
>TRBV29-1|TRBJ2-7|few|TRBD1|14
TGCAGCGCCGAATTGGGACAGGGAGGAGACGAGCAGTACTTC
CSAELGQGGDEQYF
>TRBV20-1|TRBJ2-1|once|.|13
TGCAGTGCTAGAGATGGTTGGCTGGGGCCGCAGTTCTTC
CSARDGWLGPQFF
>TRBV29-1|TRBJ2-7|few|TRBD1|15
TGCAGCGTTGGCCTCCCTGGACAGGGGAATTACGAGCAGTACTTC
CSVGLPGQGNYEQYF
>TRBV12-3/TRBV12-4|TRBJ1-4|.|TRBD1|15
TGTGCCAGCACCAAGTTGGGACAGCCTAATGAAAAACTGTTTTTT
CASTKLGQPNEKLFF
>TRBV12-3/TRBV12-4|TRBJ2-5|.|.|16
TGTGCCAGCAGTTTTTGGGCATGGGGCGAAAGGAAGACCCAGTACTTC
CASSFWAWGERKTQYF
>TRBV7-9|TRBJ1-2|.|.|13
TGTGCCAGCAGCTTACCTTCCGATTATGGCTACACCTTC
CASSLPSDYGYTF
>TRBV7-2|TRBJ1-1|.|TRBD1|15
TGTGCCAGCATATCTAGGGGGACAGTCTACACTGAAGCCTTCTTT
CASISRGTVYTEAFF
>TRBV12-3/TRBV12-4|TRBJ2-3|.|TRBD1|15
TGTGCCAGCAGTCTCCGAGACAGGGAAGGAGATACGCAGTATTTT
CASSLRDREGDTQYF
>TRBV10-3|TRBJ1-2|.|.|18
TGTGCCATCAGTGAGTCGAGCGTCGGTCTCAGGGTGGACTATGGCTACACCTTC
CAISESSVGLRVDYGYTF
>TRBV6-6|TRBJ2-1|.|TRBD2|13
TGTGCCAGTTGGGCGGGGGGGCACAATGAGCAGTTCTTC
CASWAGGHNEQFF
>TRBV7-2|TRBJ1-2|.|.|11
TGTGCCAGCAGCTTTGTCCGTGGCTACACCTTC
CASSFVRGYTF
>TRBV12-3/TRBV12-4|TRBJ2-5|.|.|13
TGTGCCAGCAGTTTAGGTGTGAGGGAGGCCCAGTACTTC
CASSLGVREAQYF
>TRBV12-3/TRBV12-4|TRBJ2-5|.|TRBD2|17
TGTGCCAGCAGCAAAAACCCCAGCGGGAGCCACCAAGAGACCCAGTACTTC
CASSKNPSGSHQETQYF
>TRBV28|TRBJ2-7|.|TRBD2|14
TGTGCCAGCAGGCCCCCCGGGGGGGCGCTGGAGCAGTACTTC
CASRPPGGALEQYF
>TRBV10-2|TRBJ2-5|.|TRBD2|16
TGCGCCAGCAGTTGGGGATCAGCGGGAGGGCCGGAGACCCAGTACTTC
CASSWGSAGGPETQYF
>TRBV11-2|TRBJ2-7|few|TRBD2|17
TGTGCCAGCAGCTTAGAATATACCACTAGCGGGGCCTACGAGCAGTACTTC
CASSLEYTTSGAYEQYF
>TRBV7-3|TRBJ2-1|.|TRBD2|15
TGTGTCAGCAGCTTATTGGCGGGAGGCCTGAATGAGCAGTTCTTC
CVSSLLAGGLNEQFF
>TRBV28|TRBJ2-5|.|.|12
TGTGCCAGCAGTGAGGGGATAGAGACCCAGTACTTC
CASSEGIETQYF
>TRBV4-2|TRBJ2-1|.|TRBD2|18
TGTGCCAGCAGCCAAGGTGTTAGCGGGGGGGCAATCTGCAATGAGCAGTTCTTC
CASSQGVSGGAICNEQFF
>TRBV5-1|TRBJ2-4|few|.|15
TGCGCCAGCAGCTTATCAGAGCTAGCCAAAAACATTCAGTACTTC
CASSLSELAKNIQYF
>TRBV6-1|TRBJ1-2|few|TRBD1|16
TGTGCCAGCAGTGTAGGATTCGACAGGGGCCACTATGGCTACACCTTC
CASSVGFDRGHYGYTF
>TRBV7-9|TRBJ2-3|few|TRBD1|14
TGTGCCAGCAGCACTGACAGGGTGTGGGATGCGCAGTATTTT
CASSTDRVWDAQYF
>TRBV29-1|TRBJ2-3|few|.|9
TGCAGCGATGGAGATACGCAGTATTTT
CSDGDTQYF
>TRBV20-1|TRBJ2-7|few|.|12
TGCAGTGCTAGGGGGGCGCCCTACGAGCAGTACTTC
CSARGAPYEQYF
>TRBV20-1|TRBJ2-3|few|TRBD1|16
TGCAGTGCTAGAAATCGGGACAGGGGGTTGACAGATACGCAGTATTTT
CSARNRDRGLTDTQYF
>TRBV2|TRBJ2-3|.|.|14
TGTGCCAACCCTGGGACACTAAAGACAGATACGCAGTATTTT
CANPGTLKTDTQYF
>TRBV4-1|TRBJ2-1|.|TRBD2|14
TGCGCCAGCAGCCAAGGGACTAGCTATACTGAGCAGTTCTTC
CASSQGTSYTEQFF
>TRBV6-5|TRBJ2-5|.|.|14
TGTGCCAGCACCTACCCGGGGGACGGGGAGACCCAGTACTTC
CASTYPGDGETQYF
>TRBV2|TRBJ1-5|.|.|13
TGTGCCAGCAGTAAAGGGTGGGAACAGCCCCAGCATTTT
CASSKGWEQPQHF
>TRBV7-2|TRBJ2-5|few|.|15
TGTGCCAGCAGTCCCAGGGACCTGACGAGCGAGACCCAGTACTTC
CASSPRDLTSETQYF
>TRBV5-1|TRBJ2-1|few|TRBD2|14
TGCGCCAGCAGCGTTAGCGGGGGGGCCGATGAGCAATTCTTC
CASSVSGGADEQFF
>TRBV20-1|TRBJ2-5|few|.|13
TGCAGTGCTAGTGGCGGGTCCTTGGAGACCCAGTACTTC
CSASGGSLETQYF
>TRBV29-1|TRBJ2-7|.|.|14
TGCAGCGTTGAGTGGGGACCAAGCTCCTACGAGCAGTACTTC
CSVEWGPSSYEQYF
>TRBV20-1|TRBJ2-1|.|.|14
TGCAGTGCTAGGATAATCGGGTCCTACAATGAGCAGTTCTTC
CSARIIGSYNEQFF
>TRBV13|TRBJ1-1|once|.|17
TGTGCCAGCAGCCTCAGAATGGGGGGGGGCTACCACACTGAAGCTTTCTTT
CASSLRMGGGYHTEAFF
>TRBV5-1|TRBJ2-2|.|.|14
TGCGCCAGCAGACCAGGACAGAACACCGGGGAGCTGTTTTTT
CASRPGQNTGELFF
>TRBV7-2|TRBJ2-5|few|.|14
TGTGCCAGCAGCCTTGGGGGGTTTTCGGAGACCCAGTACTTC
CASSLGGFSETQYF
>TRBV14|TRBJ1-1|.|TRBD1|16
TGTGCCAGCAGCCAGGCCGGGACAGCCTTGAACACTGAAGCTTTCTTT
CASSQAGTALNTEAFF
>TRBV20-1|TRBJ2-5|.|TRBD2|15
TGCAGTGCTAGGGCGAACGGGGGGGGCCAAGAGACCCAGTACTTC
CSARANGGGQETQYF
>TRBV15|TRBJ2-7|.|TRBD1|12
TGTGCCACCTCATCGACAGGGCATGAGCAGTACTTC
CATSSTGHEQYF
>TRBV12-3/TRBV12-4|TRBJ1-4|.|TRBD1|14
TGTGCCAGCAGGCCGACAGGGGAGGGGGAAAAACTGTTTTTT
CASRPTGEGEKLFF
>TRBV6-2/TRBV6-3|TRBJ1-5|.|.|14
TGTGCCAGCAGGGACCCAAATTGGAATCAGCCCCAGCATTTT
CASRDPNWNQPQHF
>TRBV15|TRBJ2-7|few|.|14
TGTGCCACCAGCAAGGACCAGGGGCCCTACGAGCAGTACTTC
CATSKDQGPYEQYF
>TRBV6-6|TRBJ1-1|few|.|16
TGTGCCAGCACCGCAACGACGGGGACGCCGAACACTGAAGCTTTCTTT
CASTATTGTPNTEAFF
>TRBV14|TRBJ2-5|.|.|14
TGTGCCAGCAGCCAAGCAGAGTACCAAGAGACCCAGTACTTC
CASSQAEYQETQYF